One and the same sample provided the 31 T cell receptor beta chains below, sequenced in a study of cytomegalovirus exposure and HLA in healthy donors. A multiplex PCR was run with 60 Vbeta primers and 13 Jbeta primers. This table comes from immunoSEQ multiplex PCR, and its TCRdb copy is limited to in-frame clones, with some not included. The data contain around 150,000 clones, about 80% of them seen just once; the ten biggest clones take up 1.4% to 1.5%. The source material was PBMCs. Receptors originate from a man aged 30 to 45 in good health and CMV-seropositive.

This clone has only a few counts. This chain uses TRBV11-3 with TRBJ2-7; D is possibly TRBD1 (7 bases). This CDR3 has 13 amino acids. Germline V lookup: CDR1 SGHNT, CDR2 YENEEA. Trimming stripped 5 bases from V and 7 bases from J, with 15 bases between. This CDR3 reads CASSPRGVREQYF. DNA for the CDR3: TGTGCCAGCAGCCCCAGGGGGGTGAGGGAGCAGTACTTC.

V and J are TRBV30 and TRBJ1-1; 7 nucleotides agree with TRBD1. CDR3 size: 12 residues. The germline V gene has CDR1 GTSNPN and CDR2 SVGIG (reference sequence). J gave up 10 bases and V 4 bases, and 9 bases lay outside the gene matches. CDR3 in DNA: TGTGCCTGGACCCCTCACAGGGGATCAGCTTTCTTT. The encoded protein is CAWTPHRGSAFF.

This rearrangement joins TRBV5-1 to TRBJ1-4; 9 bases match TRBD1. The CDR3 is 15 residues long. The V gene's germline CDR1 is SGHRS and CDR2 YFSETQ. J gave up 8 bases and V 0 bases, and 5 bases lay outside the gene matches. The CDR3 DNA reads as TGCGCCAGCAGCTTGGGGGGACAGGGTGGAGAAAAACTGTTTTTT. Encoded protein: CASSLGGQGGEKLFF. Full variable domain (missing parts from reference TRBV5-1 and TRBJ1-4): KAGVTQTPRYLIKTRGQQVTLSCSPISGHRSVSWYQQTPGQGLQFLFEYFSETQRNKGNFPGRFSGRQFSNSRSEMNVSTLELGDSALYLCASSLGGQGGEKLFFGSGTQLSVL.

In nucleotides, the CDR3 is TGTGCCAGCAGCTCCCGTCACAGGGAAGGGGAGCTGTTTTTT. This codes for CASSSRHREGELFF. This chain joins TRBV7-2 and TRBJ2-2, with D maybe TRBD1 (6 bases). V was pared by 4 bases and J by 8 bases, with 14 bases between. The CDR3 is 14 residues long. Germline V gene lookup returns CDR1 SGHTA and CDR2 FQGNSA.

This chain uses TRBV25-1 with TRBJ2-5; 10 bases agree with TRBD2. J gave up 3 bases and V 7 bases, and 14 bases lay outside the gene matches. Germline V gives CDR1 MGHDK, CDR2 SYGVNS. The CDR3 loop spans 17 amino acids. The DNA of the CDR3 is TGTGCCAGCAATCCCGAATCCTTAGCGGGGGGCGAAGAGACCCAGTACTTC. It translates to CASNPESLAGGEETQYF.

This clone has only one observation. CDR3 sequence reads: CASSDFSAGVYNEQFF. The CDR3 nucleotides read TGTGCCAGCAGTGACTTCTCGGCCGGGGTTTACAATGAGCAGTTCTTC. This chain connects TRBV6-1 to TRBJ2-1, with a possible D match to TRBD2 (5 bases). The CDR3 runs 16 residues. Trimming pared 3 bases from V and 4 bases from J, leaving 16 bases between. Per germline, CDR1 MNHNS and CDR2 SASEGT.

This clone occurred once. The chain employs TRBV11-3 and TRBJ2-4; 7 bases are a match to TRBD2. This CDR3 has 18 amino acids. Looked up from germline, CDR1 is SGHNT and CDR2 is YENEEA. The junction had 10 bases not matched to a gene; V was cut back by 1 base and J by 1 base. The CDR3 bases are TGTGCCAGCAGCTTAGGGGGAGGGCCGGGTGTGGCCAAAAACATTCAGTACTTC. Its protein product is CASSLGGGPGVAKNIQYF. Filled out from reference TRBV11-3 and TRBJ2-4, the complete variable domain reads EAGVVQSPRYKIIEKKQPVAFWCNPISGHNTLYWYLQNLGQGPELLIRYENEEAVDDSQLPKDRFSAERLKGVDSTLKIQPAELGDSAVYLCASSLGGGPGVAKNIQYFGAGTRLSVL.

The chain joins TRBV9 to TRBJ2-1; D is ambiguous. Germline CDR1 SGDLS, CDR2 YYNGEE. The CDR3 totals 15 residues. V lost 0 bases, J lost 0 bases, and 7 bases lay in between. The CDR3 DNA reads as TGTGCCAGCAGCGTAGGCCTGAGCTCCTACAATGAGCAGTTCTTC. Translated, it gives CASSVGLSSYNEQFF.

The chain joins TRBV9 to TRBJ2-7; 12 positions agree with TRBD2. Trimming took 5 bases from V and 3 from J; bases not matched to a gene: 12. Germline V gene data show CDR1 as SGDLS and CDR2 as YYNGEE. The CDR3 spans 17 residues. The CDR3 sequence: CASRSRGLAGGCYEQYF. The CDR3 region has the DNA TGTGCCAGCAGGTCCCGGGGCCTAGCGGGGGGGTGCTACGAGCAGTACTTC.

This rearrangement joins TRBV7-9 to TRBJ2-1, with D perhaps matching TRBD1 (5 bases). The V end lost 1 base, the J end lost 9 bases, and 10 bases lay between the germline ends. The CDR3 has 13 residues. Germline CDR1 and CDR2: SEHNR and FQNEAQ (reference sequence). The CDR3 sequence is CASSLVQAPEQFF. As DNA, the CDR3 is TGTGCCAGCAGCTTAGTACAGGCGCCTGAGCAGTTCTTC. The full variable domain, rest sourced from reference TRBV7-9 and TRBJ2-1, is DTGVSQNPRHKITKRGQNVTFRCDPISEHNRLYWYRQTLGQGPEFLTYFQNEAQLEKSRLLSDRFSAERPKGSFSTLEIQRTEQGDSAMYLCASSLVQAPEQFFGPGTRLTVL.

The chain combines TRBV7-4 with TRBJ1-4; D not resolved. Trimming left V 8 bases short and J 10 bases short, with 14 bases between. The germline gives CDR1 SGHVT, CDR2 SQSDAQ. The CDR3 totals 12 residues. Here the CDR3 DNA reads TGTGCCAGCCCGAAGCAAGCGGGAAAACTGTTTTTT. Its translation is CASPKQAGKLFF.

V is TRBV6-6 and J is TRBJ1-2; no clear D. In germline, CDR1 is MNHNY, CDR2 SVGAGI (reference sequence). Between the trimmed V and J ends, which lost 8 bases and 0 bases, there was a span of 16 bases. This CDR3 comprises 15 residues. CDR3 sequence reads: CASFQGGSTNYGYTF. The CDR3 DNA reads as TGTGCCAGCTTTCAAGGAGGGTCGACTAACTATGGCTACACCTTC.

V and J are TRBV19 and TRBJ2-7; 8 nucleotides align to TRBD2. The V segment lost 3 bases and the J segment 0 bases; nucleotides outside the gene matches: 1. The CDR3 sequence is 14 residues long. CDR1 LNHDA and CDR2 SQIVND come from the germline V gene (reference sequence). In DNA, the CDR3 is TGTGCCAGTAGTATGGCGGGAGGCTCCTACGAGCAGTACTTC. This codes for CASSMAGGSYEQYF.

The chain couples TRBV11-3 to TRBJ2-7; 7 nucleotides align to TRBD2. The CDR3 runs to 11 residues. After removal of 4 bases from V and 7 bases from J, the junction contained 1 base not matched to a gene. Germline V gene lookup returns CDR1 SGHNT and CDR2 YENEEA. DNA of the CDR3: TGTGCCAGCAGCTCGGGACTAGAGCAGTACTTC. This gives the protein CASSSGLEQYF.

This chain links TRBV18 with TRBJ1-1; 7 bases are shared with TRBD1. Germline-derived CDR1 and CDR2 are KGHSH and LQKENI. Trimming removed 3 bases from V and 1 base from J; junction bases left unmatched: 5. The CDR3 sequence is 15 residues long. CDR3 DNA: TGTGCCAGCTCACCCTCTTGGGACAGGAACACTGAAGCTTTCTTT. Translation gives CASSPSWDRNTEAFF.

In its sample, this clone was seen once. The chain links TRBV2 to TRBJ2-5, with a possible D match to TRBD1 (6 bases). V was clipped by 11 bases and J by 5 bases, with 18 bases between them. The CDR3 length is 13 residues. The germline V gene encodes CDR1 SNHLY and CDR2 FYNNEI. In nucleotides, the CDR3 is TGTGCCTTTCCGGGACAAACGAGGGAGACCCAGTACTTC. Translated: CAFPGQTRETQYF. The full variable domain, in which reference TRBV2 and TRBJ2-5 provide the parts outside the CDR3, is EPEVTQTPSHQVTQMGQEVILRCVPISNHLYFYWYRQILGQKVEFLVSFYNNEISEKSEIFDDQFSVERPDGSNFTLKIRSTKLEDSAMYFCAFPGQTRETQYFGPGTRLLVL.

J is TRBJ1-2 and V is TRBV5-5, with D possibly being TRBD1 (5 bases). The germline V gene encodes CDR1 SGHKS and CDR2 YYEKEE (reference sequence). The CDR3 has 15 amino acids. The V end lost 4 bases, the J end lost 4 bases, and 17 bases lay between the germline ends. This chain's CDR3 is CASSQEVGGPYGYTF. CDR3 DNA sequence: TGTGCCAGCAGCCAAGAGGTGGGGGGTCCCTATGGCTACACCTTC.

In its sample, this clone was seen a few times. V and J are TRBV7-9 and TRBJ2-1; 8 bases match TRBD2. Germline V CDR1 and CDR2: SEHNR, FQNEAQ (reference sequence). The CDR3 has 14 residues. Unmatched junction bases numbered 6, after V lost 4 bases and J lost 7 bases. CDR3 nucleotide sequence: TGTGCCAGCAGCTCTGGCGGGGGGCGGAATGAGCAGTTCTTC. Its translation is CASSSGGGRNEQFF.

The J gene is TRBJ2-5, the V gene TRBV4-1, with D perhaps TRBD1 (5 bases). This CDR3 comprises 15 residues. The germline V and J ends were trimmed by 0 bases and 4 bases, with 12 bases remaining between them. CDR1 and CDR2 (germline): MGHRA, YSYEKL. The CDR3 sequence: CASSQEQAGGETQYF. CDR3 sequence (DNA): TGCGCCAGCAGCCAAGAACAGGCAGGCGGAGAGACCCAGTACTTC.

The CDR3 DNA sequence: TGTGCCAGCAGCGAAGGACAGGGGGGTTTTTCCTATAATTCACCCCTCCACTTT. This sequence encodes CASSEGQGGFSYNSPLHF. The chain is built from TRBV5-4 and TRBJ1-6; TRBD1 aligns across 10 bases. The junction had 8 bases not matched to a gene; V was cut back by 4 bases and J by 1 base. The CDR3 covers 18 residues. Germline lookup yields CDR1 SGHNT and CDR2 YYREEE (reference sequence).

The genes are TRBV18 and TRBJ2-3, with 11 nucleotides matching TRBD2. V shed 4 bases, J shed 2 bases, and the junction held 8 bases outside the gene matches. CDR1 KGHSH and CDR2 LQKENI come from the germline V gene. This CDR3 spans 17 amino acids. DNA of the CDR3: TGTGCCAGCTCACGAACTAGCGGGGGCCTTATCACAGATACGCAGTATTTT. Encoded protein: CASSRTSGGLITDTQYF.

The count of this clone is one. The chain employs TRBV9 and TRBJ2-3; 7 bases fit TRBD2. There are 15 residues in the CDR3. In germline, CDR1 is SGDLS, CDR2 YYNGEE. V lost 4 bases, J lost 3 bases, and 8 bases stayed unmatched. CDR3 sequence (DNA): TGTGCCAGCAGCCCGACCTGGGGGGGGACAGATACGCAGTATTTT. This sequence encodes CASSPTWGGTDTQYF.

This clone has only one observation. This sequence joins TRBV7-9 and TRBJ2-7; D gene unclear. This CDR3 has 11 residues. Germline V gene data show CDR1 as SEHNR and CDR2 as FQNEAQ (reference sequence). V was trimmed by 1 base and J by 5 bases, leaving 3 bases between them. CDR3 DNA sequence: TGTGCCAGCAGCTTAGTCGACGAGCAGTACTTC. It codes for CASSLVDEQYF.

The V call is TRBV18, the J call TRBJ2-7; D is possibly TRBD2 (5 bases). Germline CDR1 and CDR2: KGHSH and LQKENI. Trimming left V 3 bases short and J 5 bases short, with 14 bases between. The CDR3 is 14 amino acids. The chain's CDR3 is CASSPSRGPNEQYF. The CDR3 DNA follows: TGTGCCAGCTCACCTAGCAGAGGGCCTAACGAGCAGTACTTC. The complete variable domain, with remaining parts taken from reference TRBV18 and TRBJ2-7, reads NAGVMQNPRHLVRRRGQEARLRCSPMKGHSHVYWYRQLPEEGLKFMVYLQKENIIDESGMPKERFSAEFPKEGPSILRIQQVVRGDSAAYFCASSPSRGPNEQYFGPGTRLTVT.

This clone showed up just once. This chain uses TRBV28 with TRBJ2-7; no definite D call. The length of the CDR3 is 11 residues. The V and J ends lost 8 bases and 4 bases respectively, with 9 bases between them. Germline lookup yields CDR1 MDHEN and CDR2 SYDVKM. CDR3 region: CASGLWYEQYF. The CDR3 DNA reads TGTGCCAGCGGCCTCTGGTACGAGCAGTACTTC.

This clone came up a few times. The V gene is TRBV28, the J gene TRBJ1-5; 11 bases are a match to TRBD1. The CDR3 has 16 amino acids. V trimming: 6 bases; J trimming: 6 bases; junction bases outside the gene matches: 10. Germline V gives CDR1 MDHEN, CDR2 SYDVKM. In nucleotides, the CDR3 is TGTGCCAGCAGGAGCCTGGACAGGGGGCTCAGTCAGCCCCAGCATTTT. It yields the protein CASRSLDRGLSQPQHF.

The chain's CDR3 is CASSLGGSGNYGYTF. CDR3 sequence (DNA): TGCGCCAGCAGCTTGGGTGGCAGCGGGAACTATGGCTACACCTTC. V is TRBV5-1 and J is TRBJ1-2; no reliable D call. The CDR3 runs to 15 residues. Germline CDR1 reads SGHRS; CDR2 reads YFSETQ. V was cut by 0 bases and J by 2 bases, with 11 bases left in between.

The sample holds a few counts of this clone. V is TRBV18 and J is TRBJ1-5; TRBD1 agrees at 10 bases. The germline V gene encodes CDR1 KGHSH and CDR2 LQKENI. The CDR3 has 15 residues. V shed 2 bases and J 5 bases; nucleotides not matched to a gene: 3. CDR3 nucleotides: TGTGCCAGCTCACCAGGACAGGGGGTATATCAGCCCCAGCATTTT. Its protein is CASSPGQGVYQPQHF. The entire variable domain, with the rest obtained from reference TRBV18 and TRBJ1-5, is as follows: NAGVMQNPRHLVRRRGQEARLRCSPMKGHSHVYWYRQLPEEGLKFMVYLQKENIIDESGMPKERFSAEFPKEGPSILRIQQVVRGDSAAYFCASSPGQGVYQPQHFGDGTRLSIL.

This chain uses TRBV10-1 with TRBJ2-3, with 11 bases matching TRBD2. CDR3 length: 17 amino acids. Germline trimming cut 0 bases from V and 4 bases from J; bases unmatched to any gene: 6. Germline V gives CDR1 WNHNN, CDR2 SYGVQD (reference sequence). In DNA, the CDR3 is TGCGCCAGCAGTGAGTCGGTAGCGGGGGGGCCCTCAGATACGCAGTATTTT. It specifies CASSESVAGGPSDTQYF.

This clone has only one observation. The genes are TRBV5-3 and TRBJ2-1; the match to TRBD2 covers 10 bases. TRBV5-3 carries the ORF label, with uncertain function. CDR3 size: 14 residues. V lost 10 bases and J lost 3; bases outside the gene matches: 7. The CDR3 DNA sequence: TGTGCCTGGGGGGGACTAGCGAACTACAATGAGCAGTTCTTC. Amino acids: CAWGGLANYNEQFF.

The chain recombines TRBV28 with TRBJ2-1; 8 nucleotides line up with TRBD2. The ends lost 10 bases at V and 7 bases at J; junction bases unmatched: 12. The CDR3 runs to 14 residues. Germline CDR1 and CDR2: MDHEN and SYDVKM. This CDR3 reads CATEAGLAGNEQFF. The CDR3 coding sequence is TGTGCCACCGAGGCCGGACTAGCTGGGAATGAGCAGTTCTTC.